This T cell receptor beta chain was recorded in a study of blood T cell repertoires in COVID-19. Study details: Material from acute and convalescent COVID-19 was sourced from the United States, Italy and Spain. Sources were T cells, B-cell-depleted T cells, or PBMCs; the material itself was cDNA or gDNA.

This clone was counted once. The V segment lost 6 bases and the J segment 1 base; nucleotides outside the gene matches: 11. Germline-derived CDR1 and CDR2 are KGHSH and LQKENI. This CDR3 contains 16 residues. In the original processing: Reference gene primer amplification gave nucleated cell count estimates. Here immunoSEQ multiplex PCR was the method, and the copy in TCRdb shows in-frame clones only, minus some. V and J calls plus clone size are reproduced from that table; the DNA served to infer D and trimming. The sample shows 70,000 to 90,000 clones, 75% to 95% of them seen only once. The chain joins TRBV18 to TRBJ2-7; the match to TRBD2 covers 8 bases. Sequenced sample: peripheral blood. The TCR sequence derives from a human donor in a cohort sampled during active COVID-19. Here the CDR3 reads CASSQREGSSSYEQYF. The CDR3 bases are TGTGCCAGCTCGCAACGGGAGGGCTCCTCGTCCTACGAGCAGTACTTC. The full variable domain, in which reference TRBV18 and TRBJ2-7 provide the parts outside the CDR3, is NAGVMQNPRHLVRRRGQEARLRCSPMKGHSHVYWYRQLPEEGLKFMVYLQKENIIDESGMPKERFSAEFPKEGPSILRIQQVVRGDSAAYFCASSQREGSSSYEQYFGPGTRLTVT.